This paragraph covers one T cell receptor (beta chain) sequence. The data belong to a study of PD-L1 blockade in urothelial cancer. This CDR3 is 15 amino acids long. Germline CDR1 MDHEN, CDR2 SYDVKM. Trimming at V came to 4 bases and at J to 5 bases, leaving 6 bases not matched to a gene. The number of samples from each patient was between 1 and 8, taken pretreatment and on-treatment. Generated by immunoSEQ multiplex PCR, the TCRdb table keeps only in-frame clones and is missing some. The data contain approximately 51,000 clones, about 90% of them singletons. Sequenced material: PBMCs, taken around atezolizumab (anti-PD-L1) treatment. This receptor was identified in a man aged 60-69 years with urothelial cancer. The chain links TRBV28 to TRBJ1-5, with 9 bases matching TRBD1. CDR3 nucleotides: TGTGCCAGCAGTTCAACCGGGACAGGGTATCAGCCCCAGCATTTT. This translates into CASSSTGTGYQPQHF.